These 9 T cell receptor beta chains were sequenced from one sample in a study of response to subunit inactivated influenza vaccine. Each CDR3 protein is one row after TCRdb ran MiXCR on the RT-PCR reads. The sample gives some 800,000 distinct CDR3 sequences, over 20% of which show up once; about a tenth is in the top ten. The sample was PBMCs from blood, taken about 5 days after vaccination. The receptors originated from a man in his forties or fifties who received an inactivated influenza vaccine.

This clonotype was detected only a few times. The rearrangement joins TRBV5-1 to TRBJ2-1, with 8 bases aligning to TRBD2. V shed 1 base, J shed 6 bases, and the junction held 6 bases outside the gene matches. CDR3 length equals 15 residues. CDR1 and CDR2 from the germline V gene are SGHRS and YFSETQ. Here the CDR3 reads CASSLPGGAGNEQFF. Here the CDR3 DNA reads TGCGCCAGCAGCTTGCCCGGGGGGGCCGGCAATGAGCAGTTCTTC.

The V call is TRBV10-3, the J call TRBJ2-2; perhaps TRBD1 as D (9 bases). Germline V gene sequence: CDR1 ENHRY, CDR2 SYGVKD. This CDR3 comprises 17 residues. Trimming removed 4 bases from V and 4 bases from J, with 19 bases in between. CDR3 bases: TGTGCCATCAGTGGGACAGGGGCCGGGAGGGCCACCGGGGAGCTGTTTTTT. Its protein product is CAISGTGAGRATGELFF.

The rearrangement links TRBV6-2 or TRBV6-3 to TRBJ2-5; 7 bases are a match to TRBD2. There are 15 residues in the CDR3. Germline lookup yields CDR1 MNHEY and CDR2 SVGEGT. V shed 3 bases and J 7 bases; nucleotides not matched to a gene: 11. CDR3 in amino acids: CASSYAPGRSGTQYF. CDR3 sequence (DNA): TGTGCCAGCAGTTATGCCCCCGGGAGGAGCGGGACCCAGTACTTC.

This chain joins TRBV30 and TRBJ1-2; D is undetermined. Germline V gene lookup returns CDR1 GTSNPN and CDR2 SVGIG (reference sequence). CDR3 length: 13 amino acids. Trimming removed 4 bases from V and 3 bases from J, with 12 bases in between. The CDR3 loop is CAWTFGRDYGYTF. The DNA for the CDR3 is TGTGCCTGGACATTCGGGAGAGACTATGGCTACACCTTC.

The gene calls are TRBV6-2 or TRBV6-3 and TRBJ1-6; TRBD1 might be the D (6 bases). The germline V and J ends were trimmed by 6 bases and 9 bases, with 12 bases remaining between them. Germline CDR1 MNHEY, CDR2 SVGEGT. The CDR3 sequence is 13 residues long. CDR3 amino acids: CASRDSIASPLHF. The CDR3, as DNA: TGTGCCAGCAGGGACAGTATCGCTTCACCCCTCCACTTT.

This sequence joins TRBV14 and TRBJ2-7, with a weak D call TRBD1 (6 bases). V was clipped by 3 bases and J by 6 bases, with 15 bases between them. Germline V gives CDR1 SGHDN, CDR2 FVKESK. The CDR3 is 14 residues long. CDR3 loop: CASSQPNRAREQYF. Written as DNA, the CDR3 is TGTGCCAGCAGCCAGCCTAACAGGGCCCGCGAGCAGTACTTC. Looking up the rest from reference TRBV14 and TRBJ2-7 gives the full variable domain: EAGVTQFPSHSVIEKGQTVTLRCDPISGHDNLYWYRRVMGKEIKFLLHFVKESKQDESGMPNNRFLAERTGGTYSTLKVQPAELEDSGVYFCASSQPNRAREQYFGPGTRLTVT.

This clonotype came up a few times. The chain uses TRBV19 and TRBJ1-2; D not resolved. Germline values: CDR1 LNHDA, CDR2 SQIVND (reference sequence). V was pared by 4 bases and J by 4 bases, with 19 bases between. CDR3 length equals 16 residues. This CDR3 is CASSTRTLPVGYGYTF. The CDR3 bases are TGTGCCAGTAGTACCCGGACTCTTCCCGTCGGCTATGGCTACACCTTC.

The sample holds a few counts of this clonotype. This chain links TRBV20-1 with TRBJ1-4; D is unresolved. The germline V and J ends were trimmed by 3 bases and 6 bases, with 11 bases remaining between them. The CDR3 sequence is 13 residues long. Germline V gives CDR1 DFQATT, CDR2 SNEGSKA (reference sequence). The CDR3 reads CSASRVLHEKLFF. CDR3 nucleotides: TGCAGTGCTAGCCGAGTCCTACATGAAAAACTGTTTTTT.

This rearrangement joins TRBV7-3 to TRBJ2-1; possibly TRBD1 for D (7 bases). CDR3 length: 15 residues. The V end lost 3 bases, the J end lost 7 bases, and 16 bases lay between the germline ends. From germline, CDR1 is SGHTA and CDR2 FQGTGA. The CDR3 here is CASSFGQGGLNEQFF. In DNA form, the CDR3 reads TGTGCCAGCAGCTTCGGCCAGGGGGGTTTAAATGAGCAGTTCTTC.